This TCR beta chain was found in a study of shared clonotypes between healthy human individuals. Produced via immunoSEQ multiplex PCR; TCRdb's table is partial and in-frame only. The table lists some 2,500,000 clones, under 95% of them singletons. Per the germline V gene, CDR1 is SGHTA and CDR2 is FQGNSA. V lost 5 bases and J lost 5; bases outside the gene matches: 10. The CDR3 is 16 amino acids. For this clone: The target antigen is unknown.

Study findings and constraints: Clonotypes shared by all four donors outscored non-shared clonotypes in generation probability.

Sequencing was done on a sample of naive CD4+ T cells from PBMCs. Subset meaning: CD45RA+ positively selected. The sequence was obtained from a man aged 18-30 years in good health. Some clones in this sample may be carry-over from other donors' samples. The chain combines TRBV7-2 with TRBJ1-1; 11 bases align to TRBD1. DNA of the CDR3: TGTGCCAGCAGCCCAAGGACAGGGGGCGGAGTAACTGAAGCTTTCTTT. It codes for CASSPRTGGGVTEAFF.